This is a list of T cell receptor beta chains from one sample in a study of long-term antiretroviral therapy in people with HIV. The method was immunoSEQ multiplex PCR; TCRdb's version includes in-frame clones alone and lacks a portion of them. The table lists about 21,000 clones, more than 75% of them singletons. Here the sequenced sample was unsorted PBMCs, taken 0.2 years before starting antiretroviral therapy. The receptors stem from a man younger than 35 with HIV. Both conserved end residues are part of each CDR3. The D gene is left open where the match is weak. Clone size, where shown, is once, few, many, or a class for clones that have expanded.

D,J,V,size,CDR3,DNA
TRBD1,TRBJ1-6,TRBV4-3,-,CASSQTRGHKNSPLHF,TGCGCCAGCAGCCAGACCAGGGGGCACAAGAATTCACCCCTCCACTTT
-,TRBJ2-4,TRBV7-2,-,CASSFSFGSGALAKNIQYF,TGTGCCAGCAGCTTCTCCTTCGGGTCCGGGGCACTAGCCAAAAACATTCAGTACTTC
TRBD1,TRBJ2-1,TRBV5-1,-,CASRRDRLLDEQFF,TGCGCCAGCAGACGGGACAGGTTATTGGATGAGCAGTTCTTC
-,TRBJ1-2,TRBV6-6,-,CAIQQGVVGYTF,TGTGCCATTCAACAGGGTGTAGTTGGCTACACCTTC
-,TRBJ2-2,TRBV4-1,-,CASSQDLAGELFF,TGCGCCAGCAGCCAAGATTTAGCCGGGGAGCTGTTTTTT
-,TRBJ1-2,TRBV30,-,CASLPRDGSGYTF,TGTGCCTCACTCCCCAGGGATGGTAGTGGATACACCTTC
-,TRBJ2-2,TRBV18,-,CASSPPATGELFF,TGTGCCAGCTCACCACCGGCAACCGGGGAGCTGTTTTTT
-,TRBJ2-6,TRBV4-1,few,CASSHARSSGANVLTF,TGCGCCAGCAGCCATGCTCGGAGCTCTGGGGCCAACGTCCTGACTTTC
-,TRBJ1-2,TRBV4-3,-,CASSQDRRLGTKNYGYTF,TGCGCCAGCAGCCAAGATCGTCGATTGGGGACAAAGAACTATGGCTACACCTTC
TRBD1,TRBJ2-2,TRBV9,-,CASSGTGEGTGELFF,TGTGCCAGCAGCGGGACAGGGGAGGGCACCGGGGAGCTGTTTTTT
-,TRBJ2-1,TRBV6-1,-,CASSERRTEAQDEQFF,TGTGCCAGCAGTGAGAGGAGGACAGAGGCTCAAGATGAGCAGTTCTTC
-,TRBJ2-7,TRBV18,-,CASSRASQGGEQYF,TGTGCCAGCTCACGGGCATCCCAAGGGGGGGAGCAGTACTTC
TRBD2,TRBJ2-7,TRBV6-5,-,CASSSLGGRLTYEQYF,TGTGCCAGCAGTTCCCTAGGCGGGAGACTGACCTACGAGCAGTACTTC
TRBD1,TRBJ1-3,TRBV9,-,CASSVDRDRGGNTIYF,TGTGCCAGCAGCGTAGATAGGGACAGAGGAGGAAACACCATATATTTT
TRBD2,TRBJ2-3,TRBV5-1,-,CASSLTLADTDTQYF,TGCGCCAGCAGCTTGACCCTAGCGGACACAGATACGCAGTATTTT
TRBD1,TRBJ2-7,TRBV5-6,-,CASSLGQGAYEQYF,TGTGCCAGCAGCTTGGGACAGGGGGCGTACGAGCAGTACTTC
-,TRBJ2-1,TRBV13,-,CASSFRPHVGGALNEQFF,TGTGCCAGCAGCTTCCGCCCTCACGTCGGGGGCGCCTTAAATGAGCAGTTCTTC
-,TRBJ1-5,TRBV10-3,-,CAPCRGQDQPQHF,TGTGCCCCTTGTCGGGGTCAGGATCAGCCCCAGCATTTT
TRBD2,TRBJ2-7,TRBV15,-,CATSRDPLAGGYYEEQYF,TGTGCCACCAGCAGAGATCCACTAGCGGGAGGGTACTACGAAGAGCAGTACTTC
-,TRBJ1-1,TRBV6-6,-,CASSYSDTEAFF,TGTGCCAGCAGTTACTCGGACACTGAAGCTTTCTTT
-,TRBJ2-7,TRBV10-3,-,CAISDVYEQYF,TGTGCCATCAGTGACGTGTACGAGCAGTACTTC
-,TRBJ1-5,TRBV27,-,CASSLERVDQPQHF,TGTGCCAGCAGTTTAGAAAGGGTCGATCAGCCCCAGCATTTT
-,TRBJ1-6,TRBV4-2,-,CASSQDSNRVWSPLHF,TGTGCCAGCAGCCAAGATTCCAACAGGGTTTGGTCACCCCTCCACTTT
-,TRBJ2-1,TRBV5-5,-,CASSLPETNEQFF,TGTGCCAGCAGCTTGCCGGAGACCAATGAGCAGTTCTTC
-,TRBJ2-7,TRBV11-2,-,CASSLDTSSYEQYF,TGTGCCAGCAGCTTGGACACTTCCTCCTACGAGCAGTACTTC
-,TRBJ1-1,TRBV23-1,once,CASSQHDEFGQRNTEAFF,TGCGCCAGCAGTCAGCATGATGAATTCGGACAACGGAACACTGAAGCTTTCTTT
-,TRBJ1-5,TRBV28,once,CASSAPPSIEKPQHF,TGTGCCAGCAGCGCCCCTCCTTCCATCGAAAAGCCCCAGCATTTT
-,TRBJ1-2,TRBV5-1,-,CASSLGQNYGYTF,TGCGCCAGCAGCTTGGGACAGAACTATGGCTACACCTTC
-,TRBJ2-7,TRBV6-6,-,CASQDSSPYEQYF,TGTGCCAGCCAGGACAGCAGCCCCTACGAGCAGTACTTC
TRBD1,TRBJ1-5,TRBV5-1,-,CASSLMGQGDQPQHF,TGCGCCAGCAGCTTGATGGGACAGGGGGATCAGCCCCAGCATTTT
-,TRBJ2-6,TRBV2,-,CASSSGANVLTF,TGTGCCAGCAGCTCTGGGGCCAACGTCCTGACTTTC
TRBD1,TRBJ1-5,TRBV2,-,CASRLRDRGSQPQHF,TGTGCCAGCAGGCTCCGGGACAGAGGCAGTCAGCCCCAGCATTTT
TRBD1,TRBJ1-2,TRBV5-1,once,CASSLEIFGGTALYTF,TGCGCCAGCAGCTTGGAAATTTTCGGGGGGACAGCCCTCTACACCTTC
-,TRBJ1-2,TRBV18,-,CASSPAGQDYGYTF,TGTGCCAGCTCACCGGCGGGACAAGACTATGGCTACACCTTC
-,TRBJ1-2,TRBV18,-,CASSPGGPFYGYTF,TGTGCCAGCTCACCAGGCGGGCCCTTTTATGGCTACACCTTC
-,TRBJ2-3,TRBV5-1,-,CASSLGGGDTDTQYF,TGCGCCAGCAGCTTAGGAGGGGGGGACACAGATACGCAGTATTTT
TRBD1,TRBJ1-4,TRBV5-4,-,CASSGRDSEKLFF,TGTGCCAGCAGCGGGCGGGACAGTGAAAAACTGTTTTTT
-,TRBJ1-2,TRBV5-6,once,CASSLPADGYTF,TGTGCCAGCAGCTTGCCGGCGGACGGCTACACCTTC
TRBD1,TRBJ1-1,TRBV18,-,CASSRDREGSEAFF,TGTGCCAGCTCACGGGACAGGGAAGGGTCTGAAGCTTTCTTT
-,TRBJ1-5,TRBV7-9,-,CASSLSDFTYHQPQHF,TGTGCCAGCAGCTTATCCGACTTCACCTACCATCAGCCCCAGCATTTT